What follows are 14 T cell receptor beta chains derived from one specimen sequenced in a study of cytomegalovirus exposure and HLA in healthy donors. Both 60 Vbeta primers and 13 Jbeta primers went into the PCR. This table comes from immunoSEQ multiplex PCR, and its TCRdb copy is limited to in-frame clones, with some not included. In all, the sample yields fewer than 100,000 clones. The material sequenced was PBMCs. These receptors were taken from a man aged 50-60 years in good health and CMV-seronegative.

The chain combines TRBV7-2 with TRBJ2-5; D perhaps matches TRBD2 (5 bases). Trimming took off 5 bases at V and 1 base at J, with 11 bases between the two ends. The CDR3 has 14 residues. CDR1 is SGHTA and CDR2 is FQGNSA in the germline V gene. The CDR3 here is CASSESGVQETQYF. The CDR3 region has the DNA TGTGCCAGCAGCGAAAGCGGTGTCCAAGAGACCCAGTACTTC.

This chain links TRBV27 with TRBJ2-1, with 9 bases fitting TRBD2. The CDR3 has 15 amino acids. Germline CDR1 MNHEY, CDR2 SMNVEV (reference sequence). J gave up 4 bases and V 3 bases, and 4 bases lay outside the gene matches. The CDR3 is CASSFAGGPYNEQFF. CDR3 DNA: TGTGCCAGCAGTTTCGCGGGGGGGCCTTACAATGAGCAGTTCTTC.

The chain recombines TRBV7-9 with TRBJ1-1; D gene uncertain. Trimming pared 3 bases from V and 6 bases from J, leaving 14 bases between. The CDR3 length is 14 residues. The V gene's germline CDR1 is SEHNR and CDR2 FQNEAQ (reference sequence). The CDR3 DNA sequence: TGTGCCAGCAGCTTGGGGTCGGGAGGAGCTGAAGCTTTCTTT. Its protein product is CASSLGSGGAEAFF.

The chain recombines TRBV7-9 with TRBJ2-1; 8 bases agree with TRBD2. The V and J ends lost 5 bases and 1 base, in that order; junction bases with no gene match: 10. Germline loops: CDR1 SEHNR, CDR2 FQNEAQ (reference sequence). CDR3 length: 17 amino acids. DNA for the CDR3: TGTGCCAGCAGCCTCCTTCTGGCTAGCGGGTCCTACAATGAGCAGTTCTTC. Its protein is CASSLLLASGSYNEQFF.

The V gene is TRBV6-6, the J gene TRBJ2-2, with 10 bases fitting TRBD1. CDR1 MNHNY and CDR2 SVGAGI come from the germline V gene (reference sequence). The CDR3 totals 13 residues. V was clipped by 8 bases and J by 4 bases; unmatched bases: 1. The CDR3 protein is CASGTGVTGELFF. The CDR3 DNA is TGTGCCAGCGGGACAGGGGTCACCGGGGAGCTGTTTTTT.

The rearrangement joins TRBV28 to TRBJ2-5; the match to TRBD1 covers 8 bases. The J call could be wrong; TRBJ2-7 is a better fit for the DNA end. This CDR3 has 16 amino acids. The germline gives CDR1 MDHEN, CDR2 SYDVKM. CDR3: CASSLDGTGYAYEQYF. Written as DNA, the CDR3 is TGTGCCAGCAGTTTAGACGGGACAGGTTATGCCTACGAGCAGTACTTC.

The genes are TRBV28 and TRBJ2-1; 9 bases agree with TRBD1. This CDR3 region has 14 residues. The germline V gene encodes CDR1 MDHEN and CDR2 SYDVKM. The ends lost 6 bases at V and 7 bases at J; junction bases unmatched: 7. The CDR3 coding sequence is TGTGCCAGCAGGGGAGGGACAGGGATTAATGAGCAGTTCTTC. Its translation: CASRGGTGINEQFF.

The chain joins TRBV18 to TRBJ2-7; 7 positions agree with TRBD1. V trimming: 4 bases; J trimming: 5 bases; junction bases outside the gene matches: 5. The CDR3 has 13 residues. Germline CDR1 is KGHSH and CDR2 is LQKENI. CDR3 sequence reads: CASSRQGINEQYF. CDR3 nucleotides: TGTGCCAGCTCACGACAGGGTATCAACGAGCAGTACTTC.

The CDR3 DNA is TGTGCCAGTTCGAATCAGCCCCAGCATTTT. Its protein product is CASSNQPQHF. The J gene is TRBJ1-5, the V gene TRBV28; the D is unclear. CDR1 is MDHEN, CDR2 SYDVKM, per germline. Trimming cost V 9 bases and J 4 bases, with 4 bases left between them. The CDR3 runs to 10 residues.

CDR3 DNA: TGTGCCACCAGCCCCCGGGGGGACGCCTATGGCTACACCTTC. It is translated as CATSPRGDAYGYTF. The J gene is TRBJ1-2, the V gene TRBV15; TRBD1 is a possible D gene (5 bases). CDR1 and CDR2 (germline): LNHNV, YYDKDF (reference sequence). CDR3 size: 14 residues. Trimming took off 5 bases at V and 4 bases at J, with 14 bases between the two ends.

V gene TRBV5-1 combines with J gene TRBJ1-2, with D possibly TRBD1 on 5 matching bases. Germline-derived CDR1 and CDR2 are SGHRS and YFSETQ. V lost 0 bases to trimming and J lost 4 bases, with 13 bases between them. The CDR3 loop spans 15 amino acids. The CDR3 coding sequence is TGCGCCAGCAGCTTGGCAGGGCTCCCTCTCTATGGCTACACCTTC. This sequence encodes CASSLAGLPLYGYTF. Full variable domain (outside the CDR3, taken from reference TRBV5-1 and TRBJ1-2): KAGVTQTPRYLIKTRGQQVTLSCSPISGHRSVSWYQQTPGQGLQFLFEYFSETQRNKGNFPGRFSGRQFSNSRSEMNVSTLELGDSALYLCASSLAGLPLYGYTFGSGTRLTVV.

This sequence joins TRBV28 and TRBJ2-5; TRBD1 might be the D (6 bases). Judging by the DNA end, TRBJ2-7 fits better; the J call may be wrong. The CDR3 sequence is 13 residues long. The germline V gene has CDR1 MDHEN and CDR2 SYDVKM. CDR3 sequence (DNA): TGTGCCAGCAGTTTCAGGGGTTCCTACGAGCAGTACTTC. Amino acid sequence: CASSFRGSYEQYF.

The chain has TRBV2 and TRBJ2-7, with TRBD1 matching 9 bases. This CDR3 spans 16 amino acids. J lost 5 bases, V lost 6 bases, and 14 bases had no gene match. Germline CDR1 SNHLY, CDR2 FYNNEI. The CDR3 loop is CASSQSIGTGFHEQYF. As DNA, the CDR3 is TGTGCCAGCAGCCAAAGCATCGGGACAGGGTTCCACGAGCAGTACTTC.

V and J are TRBV19 and TRBJ1-5, with D tentatively TRBD1 (6 bases). Germline V gives CDR1 LNHDA, CDR2 SQIVND (reference sequence). The V and J ends lost 7 bases and 10 bases respectively, with 14 bases between them. This CDR3 is built from 12 residues. As DNA, the CDR3 is TGTGCCAGTAACTCGGGGGGGCCTCCCCAGCATTTT. It yields the protein CASNSGGPPQHF.